This section outlines one T cell receptor beta chain sequence together with its context. This CDR3 has 16 amino acids. The V gene's germline CDR1 is MNHNS and CDR2 SASEGT. The ends lost 2 bases at V and 0 bases at J; junction bases unmatched: 4. Per the study methods: How many nucleated cells were present was estimated from reference gene primer amplification. Only in-frame clones appear in the TCRdb table, and some are missing; sequencing was by immunoSEQ multiplex PCR. V and J calls plus clone size are reproduced from that table; the DNA served to infer D and trimming. The sample holds a few hundred thousand clones, about 88% seen once. These data are taken from a study of blood T cell repertoires in COVID-19.

The chain is built from TRBV6-1 and TRBJ2-1, with 7 positions matching TRBD2. What was sequenced was peripheral blood. The source is a human donor in a cohort sampled during active COVID-19. DNA for the CDR3: TGTGCCAGCAGTGAACGGCGGGGGAGCTCCTACAATGAGCAGTTCTTC. Translating gives CASSERRGSSYNEQFF.